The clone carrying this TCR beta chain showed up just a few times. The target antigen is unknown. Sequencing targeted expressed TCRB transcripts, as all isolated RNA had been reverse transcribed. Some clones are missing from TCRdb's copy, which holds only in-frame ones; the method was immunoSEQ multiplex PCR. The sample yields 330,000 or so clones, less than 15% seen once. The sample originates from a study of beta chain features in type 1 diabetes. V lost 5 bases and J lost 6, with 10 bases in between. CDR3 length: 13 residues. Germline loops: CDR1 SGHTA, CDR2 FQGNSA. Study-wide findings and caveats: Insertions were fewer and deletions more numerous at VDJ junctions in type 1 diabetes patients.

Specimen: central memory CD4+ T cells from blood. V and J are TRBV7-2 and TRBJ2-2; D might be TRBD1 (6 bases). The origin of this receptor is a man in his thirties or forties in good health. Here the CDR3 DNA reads TGTGCCAGCAGCAACCGACAGGCCGGGGAGCTGTTTTTT. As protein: CASSNRQAGELFF.